This T cell receptor (beta chain) came from a study of CD8 T cells in ankylosing spondylitis. Whole-study findings and limits: As reported, disease-linked clones showed significant enrichment in matched ankylosing spondylitis synovial fluid. A number of the motif variants had already been described in reactive arthritis synovial fluid and blood.

This clonotype was seen only a few times. Antigen specificity is unknown. TCRdb independently ran MiXCR on the 5' RACE reads; one entry per CDR3 protein. The sample has around 340,000 distinct CDR3 sequences, about 15% seen once. V lost 0 bases to trimming and J lost 4 bases; unmatched junction nucleotides: 10. Germline CDR1 is MGHRA and CDR2 is YSYEKL. This CDR3 has 18 residues. Sequencing was performed on blood, either unsorted or a sorted T cell fraction (not recorded which). The rearrangement links TRBV4-1 to TRBJ2-1; 9 bases fit TRBD1. The source of this sequence is a male donor with ankylosing spondylitis or in good health (not recorded which). CDR3 sequence: CASSQDIVDRGRYNEQFF. DNA for the CDR3: TGCGCCAGCAGCCAAGATATAGTCGACAGGGGGAGATACAATGAGCAGTTCTTC.